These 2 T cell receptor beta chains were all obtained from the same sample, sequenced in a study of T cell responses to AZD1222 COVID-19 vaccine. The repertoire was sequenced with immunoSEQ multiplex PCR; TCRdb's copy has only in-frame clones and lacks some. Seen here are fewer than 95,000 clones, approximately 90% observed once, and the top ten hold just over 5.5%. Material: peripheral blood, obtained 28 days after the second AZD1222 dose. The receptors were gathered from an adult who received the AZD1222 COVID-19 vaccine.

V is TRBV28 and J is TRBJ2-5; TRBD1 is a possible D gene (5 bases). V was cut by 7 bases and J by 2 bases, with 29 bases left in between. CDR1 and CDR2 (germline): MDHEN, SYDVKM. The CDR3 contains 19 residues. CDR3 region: CASTLGVKVSSLLQETQYF. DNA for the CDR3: TGTGCCAGCACCCTAGGGGTTAAGGTTAGCTCGTTATTGCAAGAGACCCAGTACTTC.

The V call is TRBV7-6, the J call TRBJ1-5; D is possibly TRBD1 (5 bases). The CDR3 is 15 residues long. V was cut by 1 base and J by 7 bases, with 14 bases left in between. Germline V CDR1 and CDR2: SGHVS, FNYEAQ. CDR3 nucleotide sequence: TGTGCCAGCAGCTTAGGACAGAGCCCAAACCAGCCCCAGCATTTT. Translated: CASSLGQSPNQPQHF.